This T cell receptor beta chain was sequenced during a study of early T cells in non-severe SARS-CoV-2 infection. The table lists this clonotype with a few counts. The length of the CDR3 is 15 residues. V gave up 4 bases and J gave up 6 bases, with 16 bases separating them. The V gene's germline CDR1 is SGHRS and CDR2 YFSETQ. TCRdb re-called the 5' RACE reads through MiXCR, storing one row per CDR3 protein. This sample has tens of thousands of distinct CDR3 sequences; over 5.5% occur once, and the top ten carry roughly 15%. The source is an adult who was a healthcare worker with PCR-confirmed SARS-CoV-2 infection or an uninfected control (not recorded which). J is TRBJ2-2 and V is TRBV5-1, with a tentative D call TRBD2 (6 bases). This sample comprised whole blood, obtained at baseline. The CDR3 DNA follows: TGCGCCAGCAGCAACGCTGTCCCGGGGGCCGGGGAGCTGTTTTTT. This translates into CASSNAVPGAGELFF.